This passage covers 21 T cell receptor beta chains from one sample sequenced in a study of cytomegalovirus exposure and HLA in healthy donors. PCR used 60 Vbeta primers and 13 Jbeta primers. Some clones are missing from TCRdb's copy, which holds only in-frame ones; the method was immunoSEQ multiplex PCR. The table has under 150,000 clones, less than 80% seen once. The sample taken for sequencing was PBMCs. The receptors shown here come from a female donor in good health and CMV-seropositive.

This chain connects TRBV5-4 to TRBJ2-5, with D possibly TRBD1 on 6 matching bases. The CDR3 consists of 15 residues. Trimming pared 4 bases from V and 2 bases from J, leaving 15 bases between. CDR1 SGHNT and CDR2 YYREEE come from the germline V gene (reference sequence). The CDR3 DNA follows: TGTGCCAGCAGCGGTACACAGGGTCGTCAAGAGACCCAGTACTTC. Amino acids: CASSGTQGRQETQYF.

The CDR3 reads CSVEDLVREGRDSGANVLTF. CDR3 bases: TGCAGCGTTGAAGATCTGGTGCGGGAGGGGCGAGACTCCGGGGCCAACGTCCTGACTTTC. The chain links TRBV29-1 to TRBJ2-6, with TRBD2 matching over 9 bases. Germline-derived CDR1 and CDR2 are SQVTM and ANQGSEA. The CDR3 runs to 20 residues. Trimming removed 0 bases from V and 4 bases from J; junction bases left unmatched: 16.

V usage is TRBV6-6 and J usage is TRBJ2-5; D is ambiguous. V was clipped by 3 bases and J by 5 bases, with 7 bases between them. This CDR3 region has 12 residues. Germline assignment: CDR1 MNHNY and CDR2 SVGAGI (reference sequence). Written as DNA, the CDR3 is TGTGCCAGCAGTTATAAGGAGGAGACCCAGTACTTC. This codes for CASSYKEETQYF.

The chain employs TRBV6-1 and TRBJ2-7, with 9 bases matching TRBD1. The CDR3 spans 15 residues. The trim removed 0 bases at V and 6 bases at J, leaving 6 bases unmatched. Germline V gene lookup returns CDR1 MNHNS and CDR2 SASEGT. CDR3 protein: CASSEALRQGGEQYF. CDR3 DNA sequence: TGTGCCAGCAGTGAAGCGCTGAGACAGGGGGGCGAGCAGTACTTC.

The chain couples TRBV29-1 to TRBJ1-1; perhaps TRBD1 as D (5 bases). The CDR3 runs to 13 residues. Trimming took 2 bases from V and 1 from J, leaving 8 bases between them. Per the germline V gene, CDR1 is SQVTM and CDR2 is ANQGSEA. CDR3 nucleotide sequence: TGCAGCGTTGAACAGACAGAGAACACTGAAGCTTTCTTT. It encodes CSVEQTENTEAFF.

V usage is TRBV5-1 and J usage is TRBJ2-5; TRBD1 matches 7 bases. Germline V CDR1 and CDR2: SGHRS, YFSETQ. This CDR3 contains 19 residues. Trimming at V came to 1 base and at J to 6 bases, leaving 21 bases not matched to a gene. CDR3 sequence: CASSLFLWQGELGLKTQYF. The CDR3 DNA follows: TGCGCCAGCAGCTTGTTCCTGTGGCAGGGGGAATTAGGGTTAAAGACCCAGTACTTC.

The V gene is TRBV28, the J gene TRBJ2-6; 7 positions agree with TRBD1. V shed 6 bases, J shed 4 bases, and the junction held 9 bases outside the gene matches. The CDR3 has 16 amino acids. Per the germline V gene, CDR1 is MDHEN and CDR2 is SYDVKM. This CDR3 is CASSPKRGRGANVLTF. CDR3 sequence (DNA): TGTGCCAGCAGCCCAAAGAGGGGGCGGGGGGCCAACGTCCTGACTTTC.

The chain recombines TRBV7-6 with TRBJ1-5; maybe TRBD1 (5 bases). V was pared by 2 bases and J by 0 bases, with 8 bases between. Germline CDR1 is SGHVS and CDR2 is FNYEAQ. This CDR3 is 15 amino acids long. The CDR3 sequence is CASSLSGGSNQPQHF. The CDR3 DNA reads TGTGCCAGCAGCTTATCCGGGGGTAGCAATCAGCCCCAGCATTTT.

There are a few counts of this clone. The chain has TRBV10-3 and TRBJ2-1; the D is unclear. This CDR3 has 12 residues. Germline values: CDR1 ENHRY, CDR2 SYGVKD. V gave up 3 bases and J gave up 5 bases, with 5 bases separating them. CDR3 sequence: CAISDADNEQFF. CDR3 in DNA: TGTGCCATCAGTGATGCAGACAATGAGCAGTTCTTC.

This clone turned up a few times. The gene calls are TRBV5-6 and TRBJ1-6; D is possibly TRBD1 (5 bases). Germline CDR1 SGHDT, CDR2 YYEEEE. Trimming took 0 bases from V and 8 from J, leaving 12 bases between them. The CDR3 totals 15 residues. The CDR3 sequence: CASSLVGREDSPLHF. The DNA for the CDR3 is TGTGCCAGCAGCTTGGTTGGCAGGGAAGATTCACCCCTCCACTTT.

The chain carries TRBV28 and TRBJ2-3, with a tentative D call TRBD1 (6 bases). The germline V gene encodes CDR1 MDHEN and CDR2 SYDVKM. The CDR3 contains 12 residues. CDR3 amino acids: CGSGQSTDTQYF. For the CDR3, the DNA is TGTGGATCAGGACAGAGCACAGATACGCAGTATTTT.

V usage is TRBV14 and J usage is TRBJ1-1, with 8 bases identical to TRBD1. Germline trimming cut 4 bases from V and 4 bases from J; bases unmatched to any gene: 2. Per germline, CDR1 SGHDN and CDR2 FVKESK. This CDR3 is 13 amino acids long. CDR3 in amino acids: CASSRQGSTEAFF. CDR3 nucleotide sequence: TGTGCCAGCAGCCGACAGGGGTCCACTGAAGCTTTCTTT.

CDR3 sequence: CASRRDQGRVSEQYF. In nucleotides, the CDR3 is TGTGCCAGCAGAAGGGATCAGGGGAGGGTCAGCGAGCAGTACTTC. The chain employs TRBV2 and TRBJ2-7, with D possibly TRBD2 on 7 matching bases. This CDR3 is built from 15 residues. Trimming stripped 6 bases from V and 6 bases from J, with 21 bases between. CDR1 SNHLY and CDR2 FYNNEI come from the germline V gene.

The V gene is TRBV7-3, the J gene TRBJ2-2; TRBD2 aligns across 7 bases. V trimming: 4 bases; J trimming: 7 bases; junction bases outside the gene matches: 6. Germline CDR1 and CDR2: SGHTA and FQGTGA. CDR3 size: 14 residues. The CDR3 nucleotides are TGTGCCAGCAGCTCAAGCGGGAAGGGCGGGGAGCTGTTTTTT. Translation: CASSSSGKGGELFF.

The CDR3 DNA follows: TGTGCCAGCAGTGTAGACAGGGGTGTCCCTCCCCTCTATGGCTACACCTTC. Translated: CASSVDRGVPPLYGYTF. The rearrangement uses TRBV25-1 and TRBJ1-2; 8 bases line up with TRBD1. The V gene's germline CDR1 is MGHDK and CDR2 SYGVNS. Unmatched junction bases numbered 14, after V lost 4 bases and J lost 4 bases. CDR3 length: 17 residues.

The chain links TRBV30 to TRBJ2-7, with TRBD2 identical over 8 bases. The CDR3 contains 14 residues. With 1 base clipped from V and 1 base from J, the junction kept 3 bases outside the gene matches. From germline, CDR1 is GTSNPN and CDR2 SVGIG (reference sequence). The CDR3 DNA follows: TGTGCCTGGAGTGCGGCGGGGGGATCCTACGAGCAGTACTTC. It specifies CAWSAAGGSYEQYF.

This clone was detected a few times. This chain joins TRBV27 and TRBJ2-3; a weak D match, TRBD1 (5 bases). This CDR3 comprises 17 residues. Germline lookup yields CDR1 MNHEY and CDR2 SMNVEV (reference sequence). The V and J ends lost 6 bases and 0 bases respectively, with 19 bases between them. The CDR3 is CASRVEGAITSTDTQYF. CDR3 nucleotide sequence: TGTGCCAGCAGGGTGGAAGGGGCTATTACTAGCACAGATACGCAGTATTTT.

This clone has more than one count but fewer than ten. This chain connects TRBV6-1 to TRBJ1-4, with TRBD1 identical over 8 bases. J lost 2 bases, V lost 3 bases, and 5 bases had no gene match. CDR3 length: 16 amino acids. Germline CDR1 reads MNHNS; CDR2 reads SASEGT. The DNA of the CDR3 is TGTGCCAGCAGTGACAGGGGGCTAGGGACTAATGAAAAACTGTTTTTT. As protein: CASSDRGLGTNEKLFF.

The J gene is TRBJ2-6, the V gene TRBV15; TRBD1 is a possible D gene (5 bases). The CDR3 is 19 residues long. In germline, CDR1 is LNHNV, CDR2 YYDKDF (reference sequence). Trimming stripped 1 base from V and 0 bases from J, with 16 bases between. In nucleotides, the CDR3 is TGTGCCACCAGCAGAGCCCGACAGACGGCCTACTCTGGGGCCAACGTCCTGACTTTC. This gives the protein CATSRARQTAYSGANVLTF. The whole variable domain, filled in from reference TRBV15 and TRBJ2-6, reads DAMVIQNPRYQVTQFGKPVTLSCSQTLNHNVMYWYQQKSSQAPKLLFHYYDKDFNNEADTPDNFQSRRPNTSFCFLDIRSPGLGDTAMYLCATSRARQTAYSGANVLTFGAGSRLTVL.

The chain couples TRBV4-1 to TRBJ2-5; TRBD1 agrees at 7 bases. The CDR3 runs 15 residues. The germline V gene has CDR1 MGHRA and CDR2 YSYEKL. V was clipped by 3 bases and J by 2 bases; unmatched bases: 6. CDR3: CASSQSTGDQETQYF. CDR3 DNA: TGCGCCAGCAGCCAGAGTACAGGGGATCAAGAGACCCAGTACTTC.

V is TRBV28 and J is TRBJ1-5; possible D gene TRBD1, 5 bases. Germline V CDR1 and CDR2: MDHEN, SYDVKM. This CDR3 spans 16 amino acids. Trimming removed 4 bases at V and 5 bases at J, with 18 bases between. The CDR3: CASSSTPGRNDQPQHF. As DNA, the CDR3 is TGTGCCAGCAGTTCGACCCCAGGGCGAAACGATCAGCCCCAGCATTTT.